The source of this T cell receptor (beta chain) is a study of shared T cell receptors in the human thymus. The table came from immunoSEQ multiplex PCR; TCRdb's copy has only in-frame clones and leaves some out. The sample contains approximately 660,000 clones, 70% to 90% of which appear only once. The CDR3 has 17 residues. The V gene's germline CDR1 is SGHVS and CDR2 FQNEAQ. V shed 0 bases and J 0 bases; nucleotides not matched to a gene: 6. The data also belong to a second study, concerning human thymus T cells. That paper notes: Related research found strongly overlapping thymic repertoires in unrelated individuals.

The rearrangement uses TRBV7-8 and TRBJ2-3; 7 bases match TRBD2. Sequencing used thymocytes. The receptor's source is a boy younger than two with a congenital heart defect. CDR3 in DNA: TGTGCCAGCAGCTTAGCGGGAGGGAATCCCAGCACAGATACGCAGTATTTT. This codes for CASSLAGGNPSTDTQYF.